Listed below are T cell receptor beta chains from one sample, sequenced in a study of shared clonotypes between healthy human individuals. Libraries were prepared by immunoSEQ multiplex PCR; TCRdb keeps only in-frame clonotypes and omits some of them. The sample gives about half a million clones, around 74% of which show up once; under 15% is in the top ten. Sequencing was performed on PBMCs. Source of these receptors: a woman in her forties in good health. Some clones in this sample may be carry-over from other donors' samples. Both conserved end residues are part of each CDR3. The D gene is left open where the match is weak. A row's size may be missing; if present it is once, few, many or a size class.

V,J,length,D,size,CDR3,DNA
TRBV11-2,TRBJ2-1,15,NA,NA,CASSLGGGGSTEQFF,TGTGCCAGCAGCTTGGGAGGTGGGGGGTCGACTGAGCAGTTCTTC
TRBV10-3,TRBJ1-1,14,NA,NA,CAIRPQRLNTEAFF,TGTGCCATCCGACCCCAGAGACTGAACACTGAAGCTTTCTTT
TRBV7-2,TRBJ2-3,15,NA,NA,CASSRGGAIPDTQYF,TGTGCCAGCAGCCGGGGCGGGGCCATTCCAGATACGCAGTATTTT
TRBV5-5,TRBJ2-3,16,TRBD2,NA,CASSLSIAGVTDTQYF,TGTGCCAGCAGCTTGTCCATAGCGGGAGTCACAGATACGCAGTATTTT
TRBV4-1,TRBJ2-3,18,TRBD1,NA,CASSPSPRTGRITDTQYF,TGCGCCAGCAGCCCCAGCCCCCGGACAGGGAGAATCACAGATACGCAGTATTTT
TRBV5-1,TRBJ2-5,15,TRBD2,NA,CASSLGTSGQETQYF,TGCGCCAGCAGCTTGGGGACTAGCGGACAAGAGACCCAGTACTTC
TRBV6-4,TRBJ2-1,14,NA,NA,CASKISDFHNEQFF,TGTGCCAGCAAGATCTCAGACTTCCACAATGAGCAGTTCTTC
TRBV6-1,TRBJ1-5,15,NA,once,CASSELGYTDQPQHF,TGTGCCAGCAGTGAATTAGGGTACACGGATCAGCCCCAGCATTTT
TRBV11-2,TRBJ2-7,17,NA,NA,CASSLVSGFYSSYEQYF,TGTGCCAGCAGCTTAGTTTCCGGCTTTTATAGCTCCTACGAGCAGTACTTC
TRBV10-3,TRBJ2-7,14,TRBD2,few,CAIKTGLAGVGQYF,TGTGCCATCAAGACGGGACTAGCGGGAGTCGGGCAGTACTTC
TRBV7-6,TRBJ1-1,18,NA,NA,CASSFGPRGTILGTEAFF,TGTGCCAGCAGCTTTGGGCCAAGGGGAACTATCCTGGGAACTGAAGCTTTCTTT
TRBV6-1,TRBJ2-3,15,TRBD2,NA,CASSEGSGGADTQYF,TGTGCCAGCAGTGAAGGGTCGGGAGGGGCAGATACGCAGTATTTT
TRBV28,TRBJ2-1,20,NA,NA,CASGGQGLIGSSGKYNEQFF,TGTGCCAGCGGAGGACAGGGATTGATTGGGTCTAGCGGAAAGTACAATGAGCAGTTCTTC
TRBV5-6,TRBJ2-7,14,TRBD1,NA,CASSLVGTGREQYF,TGTGCCAGCAGCTTGGTGGGGACAGGGCGCGAGCAGTACTTC
TRBV18,TRBJ1-2,13,NA,NA,CASSPEELVGYTF,TGTGCCAGCTCACCAGAAGAGTTAGTTGGCTACACCTTC
TRBV7-6,TRBJ2-5,13,TRBD1,many,CASSSDRAETQYF,TGTGCCAGCAGCTCGGACAGGGCGGAGACCCAGTACTTC
TRBV5-6,TRBJ2-3,16,TRBD2,NA,CASSPRLAGPTDTQYF,TGTGCCAGCAGCCCCAGACTAGCGGGACCCACAGATACGCAGTATTTT
TRBV30,TRBJ1-1,15,TRBD1,few,CACHPGTGPNTEAFF,TGTGCCTGCCACCCAGGGACAGGCCCGAACACTGAAGCTTTCTTT
TRBV7-9,TRBJ2-5,15,NA,NA,CASSSTQGYQETQYF,TGTGCCAGCAGCTCAACCCAGGGGTACCAAGAGACCCAGTACTTC
TRBV5-1,TRBJ1-1,15,NA,NA,CASSVIGHQNTEAFF,TGCGCCAGCAGCGTTATTGGACACCAGAACACTGAAGCTTTCTTT
TRBV19,TRBJ1-5,17,NA,NA,CASSPLWARGKGQPQHF,TGTGCCAGTAGTCCACTTTGGGCCAGGGGAAAGGGTCAGCCCCAGCATTTT
TRBV11-2,TRBJ2-3,15,NA,few,CASSSGGRRGDTQYF,TGTGCCAGCAGCTCCGGGGGTCGCAGAGGAGATACGCAGTATTTT
TRBV29-1,TRBJ2-5,14,TRBD1,NA,CSVEDRTGQETQYF,TGCAGCGTTGAAGATAGGACAGGTCAAGAGACCCAGTACTTC
TRBV30,TRBJ1-2,13,NA,NA,CAWSIGGTYGYTF,TGTGCCTGGAGCATAGGGGGGACCTATGGCTACACCTTC
TRBV7-2,TRBJ1-4,14,NA,NA,CASSSGTPNEKLFF,TGTGCCAGCAGCTCCGGGACCCCGAATGAAAAACTGTTTTTT
TRBV5-1,TRBJ2-7,15,NA,once,CASSLVAGMRYEQYF,TGCGCCAGCAGCTTGGTTGCGGGAATGAGGTACGAGCAGTACTTC
TRBV7-9,TRBJ2-7,19,TRBD1,few,CASSADRGRGDYHPYEQYF,TGTGCCAGCAGCGCGGACAGGGGGCGCGGGGACTATCACCCCTACGAGCAGTACTTC
TRBV7-2,TRBJ2-7,16,TRBD2,NA,CASSLTPRLAGHEQYF,TGTGCCAGCAGCCTCACTCCCCGACTAGCGGGCCACGAGCAGTACTTC
TRBV27,TRBJ1-2,16,NA,many,CASSQSYSAANYGYTF,TGTGCCAGCAGTCAATCCTACAGTGCGGCTAACTATGGCTACACCTTC
TRBV2,TRBJ1-1,13,TRBD1,NA,CAKDRVLNTEAFF,TGTGCCAAGGACAGGGTGTTGAACACTGAAGCTTTCTTT
TRBV19,TRBJ2-1,14,TRBD2,NA,CASSMGLAGNEQFF,TGTGCCAGTAGTATGGGACTAGCGGGCAATGAGCAGTTCTTC
TRBV30,TRBJ2-1,17,TRBD2,NA,CAWSLGTSGRSYNEQFF,TGTGCCTGGAGTCTAGGGACTAGCGGGAGGTCCTACAATGAGCAGTTCTTC
TRBV29-1,TRBJ2-5,14,TRBD1,once,CSVIDRGLGETQYF,TGCAGCGTTATAGACAGGGGGTTGGGAGAGACCCAGTACTTC
TRBV27,TRBJ2-1,15,TRBD1,NA,CASSLAGGFRNEQFF,TGTGCCAGCAGTTTAGCAGGGGGCTTCAGGAATGAGCAGTTCTTC
TRBV6-1,TRBJ1-3,11,NA,few,CASSDQHSIYF,TGTGCCAGCAGTGACCAACACAGCATATATTTT
TRBV5-5,TRBJ2-1,14,TRBD1,NA,CASAGTGFYNEQFF,TGTGCCAGCGCCGGGACAGGGTTCTACAATGAGCAGTTCTTC
TRBV14,TRBJ2-3,13,NA,once,CASSQNLADTQYF,TGTGCCAGCAGCCAAAATTTGGCAGATACGCAGTATTTT
TRBV19,TRBJ2-1,11,NA,NA,CASDRGYEQFF,TGTGCCAGTGATCGGGGGTATGAGCAGTTCTTC
TRBV15,TRBJ2-7,16,TRBD2,NA,CATSLEGAGSSYEQYF,TGTGCCACCAGCCTCGAAGGAGCGGGAAGCTCCTACGAGCAGTACTTC